The entry below gives a single T cell receptor beta chain sequence along with its context. No antigen is known for it. The sample belongs to a study of cytomegalovirus exposure and HLA in healthy donors. Study as a whole: Prior work identified 95 million to 120 million unique TCR beta sequences in roughly 180 million T cells.

V lost 7 bases and J lost 3; bases outside the gene matches: 6. Germline V gene data show CDR1 as MNHNS and CDR2 as SASEGT. This CDR3 spans 14 amino acids. PCR involved 60 Vbeta and 13 Jbeta primers. Profiling relied on immunoSEQ multiplex PCR, and the TCRdb table lists in-frame clones only, not all of them. This repertoire shows about 110,000 clones, over 65% found once; its top ten account for around 15%. Whole-study findings and limits: Certain sequence variants were highly shared and formed a cluster, and this cluster was likely a sequencing artifact. Cytomegalovirus-associated status was assigned to some 160 TCR beta chains.

The clonotype comes from a woman aged 40 to 49 in good health and CMV-seropositive. The sequencing input was PBMCs. The chain joins TRBV6-1 to TRBJ2-3; 8 bases agree with TRBD2. CDR3 sequence: CASMERGLTDTQYF. The CDR3 nucleotides are TGTGCCAGCATGGAGCGGGGGTTGACAGATACGCAGTATTTT.